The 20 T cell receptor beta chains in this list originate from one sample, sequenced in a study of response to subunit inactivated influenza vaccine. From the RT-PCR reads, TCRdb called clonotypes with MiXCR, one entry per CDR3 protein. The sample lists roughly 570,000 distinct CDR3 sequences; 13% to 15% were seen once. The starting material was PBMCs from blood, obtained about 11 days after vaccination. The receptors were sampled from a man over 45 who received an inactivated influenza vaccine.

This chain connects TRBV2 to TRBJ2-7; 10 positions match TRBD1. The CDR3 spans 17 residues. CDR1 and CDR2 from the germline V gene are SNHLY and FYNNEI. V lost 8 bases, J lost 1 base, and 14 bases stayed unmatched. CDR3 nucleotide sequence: TGTGCCAGCGGCCTTCCGAGGACAGGGGGTTCGTCCTACGAGCAGTACTTC. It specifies CASGLPRTGGSSYEQYF.

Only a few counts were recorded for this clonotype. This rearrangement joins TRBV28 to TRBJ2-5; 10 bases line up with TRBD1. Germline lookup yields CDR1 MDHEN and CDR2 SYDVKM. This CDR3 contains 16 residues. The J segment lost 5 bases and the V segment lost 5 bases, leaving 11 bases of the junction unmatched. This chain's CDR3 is CASSKPGTGDYETQYF. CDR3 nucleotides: TGTGCCAGCAGTAAGCCCGGGACAGGGGATTATGAGACCCAGTACTTC.

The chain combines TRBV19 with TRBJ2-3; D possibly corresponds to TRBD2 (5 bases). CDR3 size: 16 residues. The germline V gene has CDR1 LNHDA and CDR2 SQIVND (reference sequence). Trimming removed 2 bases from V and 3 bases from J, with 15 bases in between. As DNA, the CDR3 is TGTGCCAGTAGTATATCTCTTTCGGGGATGACAGATACGCAGTATTTT. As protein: CASSISLSGMTDTQYF.

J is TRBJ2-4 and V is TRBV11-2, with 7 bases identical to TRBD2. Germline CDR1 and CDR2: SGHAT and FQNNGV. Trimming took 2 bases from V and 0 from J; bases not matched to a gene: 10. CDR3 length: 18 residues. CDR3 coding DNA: TGTGCCAGCAGCTTAAAAGGAAGCGGGGCCCTAGCCAAAAACATTCAGTACTTC. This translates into CASSLKGSGALAKNIQYF.

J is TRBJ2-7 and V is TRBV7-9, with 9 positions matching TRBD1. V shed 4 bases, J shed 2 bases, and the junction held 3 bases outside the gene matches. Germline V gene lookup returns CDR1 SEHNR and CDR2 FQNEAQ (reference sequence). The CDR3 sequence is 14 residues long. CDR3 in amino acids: CASSWDRAPYEQYF. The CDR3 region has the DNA TGTGCCAGCAGCTGGGACAGGGCCCCCTACGAGCAGTACTTC.

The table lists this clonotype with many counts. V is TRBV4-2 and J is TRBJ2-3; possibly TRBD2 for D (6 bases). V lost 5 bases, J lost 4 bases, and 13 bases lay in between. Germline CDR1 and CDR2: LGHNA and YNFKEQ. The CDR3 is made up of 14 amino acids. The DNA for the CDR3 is TGTGCCAGCAGCGGGGCGGGGAACCCAGATACGCAGTATTTT. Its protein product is CASSGAGNPDTQYF.

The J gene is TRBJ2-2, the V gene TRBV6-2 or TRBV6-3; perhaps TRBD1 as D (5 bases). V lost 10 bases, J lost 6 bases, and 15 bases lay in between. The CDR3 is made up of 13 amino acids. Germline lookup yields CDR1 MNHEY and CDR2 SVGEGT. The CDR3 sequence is CATDTQGPGELFF. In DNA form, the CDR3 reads TGTGCCACGGATACTCAGGGTCCCGGGGAGCTGTTTTTT.

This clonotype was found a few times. The CDR3 sequence is CSARDGLVGNEQYF. CDR3 nucleotides: TGCAGTGCTAGAGATGGGCTAGTCGGTAATGAGCAGTACTTC. The chain links TRBV20-1 to TRBJ2-7; D call uncertain. Per the germline V gene, CDR1 is DFQATT and CDR2 is SNEGSKA (reference sequence). The CDR3 loop spans 14 amino acids. Trimming pared 0 bases from V and 7 bases from J, leaving 16 bases between.

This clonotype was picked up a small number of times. The CDR3 loop is CASREGTGELFF. CDR3 coding DNA: TGTGCCAGCAGGGAGGGGACCGGGGAGCTGTTTTTT. The chain carries TRBV11-3 and TRBJ2-2; a possible D gene is TRBD2 (6 bases). The germline V gene has CDR1 SGHNT and CDR2 YENEEA. The CDR3 runs 12 residues. Trimming shortened V by 6 bases and J by 5 bases, and 7 bases separated the two germline ends.

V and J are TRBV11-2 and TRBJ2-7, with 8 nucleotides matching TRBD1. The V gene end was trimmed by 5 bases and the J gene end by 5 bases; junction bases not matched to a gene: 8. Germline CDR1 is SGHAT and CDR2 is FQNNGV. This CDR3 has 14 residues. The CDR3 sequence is CASSHRGEWDEQYF. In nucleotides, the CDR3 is TGTGCCAGCAGCCACAGGGGGGAATGGGACGAGCAGTACTTC.

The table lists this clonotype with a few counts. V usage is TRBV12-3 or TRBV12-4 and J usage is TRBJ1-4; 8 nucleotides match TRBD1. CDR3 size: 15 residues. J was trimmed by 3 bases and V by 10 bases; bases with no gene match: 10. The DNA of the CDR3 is TGTGCCACCGTTTACTCGGGACAGGCTAATGAAAAACTGTTTTTT. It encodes CATVYSGQANEKLFF.

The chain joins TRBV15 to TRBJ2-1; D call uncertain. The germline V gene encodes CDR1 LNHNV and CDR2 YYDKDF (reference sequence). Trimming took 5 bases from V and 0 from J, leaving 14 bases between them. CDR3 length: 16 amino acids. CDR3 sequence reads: CATSPNPYDSYNEQFF. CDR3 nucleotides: TGTGCCACCAGCCCAAACCCTTACGACTCCTACAATGAGCAGTTCTTC.

CDR3 residues: CASKTATGGEETQYF. Here the CDR3 DNA reads TGTGCCAGCAAGACCGCGACAGGGGGTGAAGAGACCCAGTACTTC. V is TRBV28 and J is TRBJ2-5, with 9 positions matching TRBD1. Germline V gene sequence: CDR1 MDHEN, CDR2 SYDVKM. The V and J ends lost 7 bases and 3 bases, in that order; junction bases with no gene match: 9. The CDR3 has 15 residues.

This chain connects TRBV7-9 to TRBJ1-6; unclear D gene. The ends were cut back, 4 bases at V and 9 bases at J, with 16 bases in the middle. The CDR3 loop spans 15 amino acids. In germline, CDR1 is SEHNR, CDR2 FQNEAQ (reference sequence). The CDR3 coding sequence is TGTGCCAGCAGCTCCTCCGGGAACGAGGCTTCACCCCTCCACTTT. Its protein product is CASSSSGNEASPLHF.

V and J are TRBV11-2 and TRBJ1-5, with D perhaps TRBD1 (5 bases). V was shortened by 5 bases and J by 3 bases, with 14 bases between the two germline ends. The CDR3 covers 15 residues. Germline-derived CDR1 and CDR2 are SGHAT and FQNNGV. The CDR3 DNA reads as TGTGCCAGCAGCCCCGGCGGACACTACAATCAGCCCCAGCATTTT. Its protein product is CASSPGGHYNQPQHF.

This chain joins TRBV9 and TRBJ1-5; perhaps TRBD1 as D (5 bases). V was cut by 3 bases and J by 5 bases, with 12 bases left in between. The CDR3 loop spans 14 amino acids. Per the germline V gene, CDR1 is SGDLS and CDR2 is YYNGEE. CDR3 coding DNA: TGTGCCAGCAGCGCTCGACAGTGGGATCAGCCCCAGCATTTT. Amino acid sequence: CASSARQWDQPQHF.

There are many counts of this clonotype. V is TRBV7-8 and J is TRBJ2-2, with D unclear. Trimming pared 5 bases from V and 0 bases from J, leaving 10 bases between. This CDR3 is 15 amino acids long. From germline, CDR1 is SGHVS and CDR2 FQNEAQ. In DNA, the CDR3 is TGTGCCAGCAGCCCTCGGGTTGCGAACACCGGGGAGCTGTTTTTT. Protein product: CASSPRVANTGELFF.

The CDR3 DNA reads TGTGCCAGCAGTGAAATGGGACTAGCGGGAGGGCAAGAGACCCAGTACTTC. It yields the protein CASSEMGLAGGQETQYF. The V gene is TRBV6-1, the J gene TRBJ2-5, with 16 bases that match TRBD2. With 2 bases clipped from V and 2 bases from J, the junction kept 2 bases outside the gene matches. The CDR3 has 17 amino acids. CDR1 and CDR2 (germline): MNHNS, SASEGT.

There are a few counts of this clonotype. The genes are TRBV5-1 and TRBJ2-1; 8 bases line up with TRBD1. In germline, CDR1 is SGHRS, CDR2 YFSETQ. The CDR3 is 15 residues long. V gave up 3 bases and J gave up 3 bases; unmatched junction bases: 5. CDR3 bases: TGCGCCAGCAGCTCAGGACAGGGCCGCTACAATGAGCAGTTCTTC. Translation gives CASSSGQGRYNEQFF. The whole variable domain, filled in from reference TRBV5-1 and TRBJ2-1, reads KAGVTQTPRYLIKTRGQQVTLSCSPISGHRSVSWYQQTPGQGLQFLFEYFSETQRNKGNFPGRFSGRQFSNSRSEMNVSTLELGDSALYLCASSSGQGRYNEQFFGPGTRLTVL.

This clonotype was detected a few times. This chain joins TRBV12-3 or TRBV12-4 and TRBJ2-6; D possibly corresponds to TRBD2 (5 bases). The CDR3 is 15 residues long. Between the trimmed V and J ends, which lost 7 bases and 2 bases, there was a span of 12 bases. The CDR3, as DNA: TGTGCCAGCACCGCCTCCGGGACTGGGGCCAACGTCCTGACTTTC. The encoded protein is CASTASGTGANVLTF.